This paragraph reports one T cell receptor (beta chain). Its antigen specificity is not known. The sample holds no much larger clone one base away, and base qualities are not on file. This record belongs to a study of blood T cell repertoires in COVID-19 (dated by TCRdb to 2019 to 2021). About the full investigation: The collaborator samples originated in the United States, Italy and Spain and spanned the acute and convalescent phases of COVID-19. The prospective study material was composed of cDNA or gDNA derived from T cells, B-cell-depleted T cells, or PBMCs. Deeply sampled blood TCRbeta repertoires from subjects exposed to, actively infected with, or recovered from COVID-19 were included in the dataset. The repertoires were made available in a free public database intended to serve as a resource for research on the immune response to SARS-CoV-2. Samples came from the ongoing ImmuneRACE study (first 160 participants) plus 1,254 subjects from 6 global collaborators. The sample metadata nearly always contained a de-identified subject ID, COVID-19 status, age in years and sex. HLA class I and class II types, where available, came from metadata supplied by the sample provider rather than from assay-based typing. What the work shows at the level of the full study, not this receptor alone: The amount of clinical and demographic metadata varied by source and participant and was provided uncurated.

V and J are truncated by 4 bases and 7 bases respectively, leaving an intervening sequence of 7 bases. The CDR3 numbers 11 residues from cysteine through phenylalanine. Only the CDR3 DNA stays, 33 bases, in frame from base 1. CDR1 and CDR2, looked up from the germline V gene, are LGHNA and YNFKEQ. Whole blood was collected in K2EDTA tubes by collaborating institutions according to the institutions' own protocols. For TCRbeta analysis, collaborators shipped samples in one of three forms: frozen whole blood, isolated PBMCs, or DNA extracted from either of those sample types. TCRbeta CDR3 regions were amplified from genomic DNA by means of the immunoSEQ Assay, a bias-controlled multiplex PCR. The authors processed their data as follows. Nucleated cell counts per sample were estimated from amplification of reference gene primers within the assay. Sequence reads were collapsed and filtered to measure the absolute abundance of every unique TCRbeta CDR3 rearrangement. Productive Simpson clonality was computed per sample as the square root of Simpson's diversity index over productive rearrangements. Imported from immuneACCESS, the table was reduced by TCRdb to in-frame sequences with V and J called. These copies leave out some clones; in studies compared against another copy, an unresolved V gene accounts for under half, and the cause of the remainder is not known. The V and J calls and clone size were taken over from that table, and D and trimming were inferred from the DNA. The table for this sample lists more than 200,000 clones; roughly 85% of them were counted only once. About 2.5% of the sample comes from the top ten.

The sequencing input was peripheral blood. This clonotype originated in a woman aged 40 to 50 with active or convalescent COVID-19. Recombination connected TRBV4-2 to TRBJ1-2; the D gene lacks a confident call. The CDR3 amino acid sequence is: CASSPPGGYTF. The sequenced DNA is TGTGCCAGCAGCCCCCCGGGTGGCTACACCTTC.